This T cell receptor beta chain derives from a study of technical replicates of blood from a few donors. The CDR3 is 16 amino acids. Germline V CDR1 and CDR2: MNHNY, SVGAGI (reference sequence). V was clipped by 4 bases and J by 9 bases, with 22 bases between them. TCRdb's table, derived via immunoSEQ multiplex PCR, lists solely in-frame clones and lacks some. This table holds about 84,000 clones, around 97% found once. Sequenced input: T cells isolated from PBMCs. The chain links TRBV6-6 to TRBJ2-1, with D possibly TRBD1 on 6 matching bases. This TCR derives from a human donor in good health. The CDR3 spells CASSSNRGSGAGEQFF. CDR3 DNA: TGTGCCAGCAGTTCCAATCGAGGTTCAGGGGCGGGTGAGCAGTTCTTC.